The entry below describes one T cell receptor beta chain. The method was immunoSEQ multiplex PCR; TCRdb's version includes in-frame clones alone and lacks a portion of them. The table lists about 680,000 clones, roughly 90% of them singletons. The germline V and J ends were trimmed by 0 bases and 4 bases, with 11 bases remaining between them. The CDR3 is made up of 16 amino acids. Germline CDR1 reads SGHRS; CDR2 reads YFSETQ. The sample belongs to a study of Ad26.COV2.S vaccination and SARS-CoV-2 variants. This sample's treatment: some 20 received Ad26.COV2.S at low or high dose, single or two shots; roughly 5 received placebo; per-sample allocation not given. The samples date from day 63 after the first vaccine or placebo injection.

This TCR came from a person between 18 and 65 years old who received the Ad26.COV2.S COVID-19 vaccine or a placebo. The sequenced sample was peripheral blood, obtained in a trial of Ad26.COV2.S vaccine versus placebo. The rearrangement uses TRBV5-1 and TRBJ2-6, with TRBD1 as a possible D gene (5 bases). The CDR3 DNA reads TGCGCCAGCAGCTTGGAAGGGGCACGAGGGGCCAACGTCCTGACTTTC. Translating gives CASSLEGARGANVLTF.